This T cell receptor (beta chain) was sequenced in a study of cytomegalovirus exposure and HLA in healthy donors. Across the whole study: Caucasian-associated ancestry cluster membership applied to about 77% of several hundred genotyped donors. Study-wide results and limits: An apparent linkage of common viral pathogens to several of the most significant clusters emerged in a later analysis. A few CMV-associated chains were confirmed in vitro to be specific for CMV antigens.

With 60 Vbeta and 13 Jbeta primers, the PCR was carried out. Data came from immunoSEQ multiplex PCR; TCRdb stores just in-frame clones and leaves some out. The data show some 190,000 clones, 80% seen once. Worth noting for this clone: Its antigen is unidentified.

This CDR3 has 13 residues. Unmatched junction bases numbered 3, after V lost 5 bases and J lost 2 bases. From germline, CDR1 is SGHTA and CDR2 FQGNSA. This receptor was obtained from a girl under 18 in good health and CMV-seropositive. The chain employs TRBV7-2 and TRBJ2-7, with TRBD2 matching 7 bases. Sequenced input: PBMCs. The CDR3 loop is CASSRDYPYEQYF. The CDR3 DNA sequence: TGTGCCAGCAGCCGGGACTACCCCTACGAGCAGTACTTC.